This TCR beta chain came from a study of regulatory T cells in long-lasting Graves disease. Arm-PCR of CDR3 regions with iRepertoire HTBI primers generated TCR beta libraries. TCRdb passed the multiplex PCR reads through MiXCR, listing each CDR3 protein once. The repertoire holds about 420,000 distinct CDR3 sequences, with about a sixth as singletons. The CDR3 loop spans 15 amino acids. V shed 0 bases and J shed 4 bases, with 11 bases lying between them. CDR1 is SGHRS, CDR2 YFSETQ, per germline. This clonotype is a singleton in its sample. The target antigen is unknown. Study-level points and caveats: Accuracy may have suffered from the small sample size. It was in persistent disease that TRBV28, TRBJ1-2 and TRBJ2-5 were favored.

Described time point: newly diagnosed GD, antithyroid drugs for less than 3 months. Extracted PBMC RNA gave rise to the TCR library. These data also formed part of another study, on T cells in Graves' hyperthyroidism and ophthalmopathy. That study adds: Each patient was aged 18 to 65 and had newly diagnosed hyperthyroidism of under 2 months' duration.

Specimen: peripheral blood mononuclear cells (PBMCs), collected at new diagnosis, from a patient treated with antithyroid drugs. This receptor was identified in a woman under 30 with Graves disease. This chain joins TRBV5-1 and TRBJ2-1, with a weak D call TRBD2 (6 bases). DNA for the CDR3: TGCGCCAGCAGCTTGGCGGCTAGCGCTTACAATGAGCAGTTCTTC. Protein sequence: CASSLAASAYNEQFF.